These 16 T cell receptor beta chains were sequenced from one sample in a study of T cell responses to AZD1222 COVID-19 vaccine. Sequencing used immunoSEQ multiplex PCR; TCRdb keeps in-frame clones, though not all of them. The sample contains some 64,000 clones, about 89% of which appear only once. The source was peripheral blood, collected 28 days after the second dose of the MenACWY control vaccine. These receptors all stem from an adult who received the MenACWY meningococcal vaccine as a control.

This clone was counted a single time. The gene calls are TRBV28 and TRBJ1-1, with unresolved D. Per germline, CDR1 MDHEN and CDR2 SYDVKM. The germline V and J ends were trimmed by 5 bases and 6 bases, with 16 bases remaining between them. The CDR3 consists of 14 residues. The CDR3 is CASSAGRGDSEAFF. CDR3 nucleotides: TGTGCCAGCAGTGCGGGTAGAGGAGACTCTGAAGCTTTCTTT. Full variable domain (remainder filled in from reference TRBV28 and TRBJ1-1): DVKVTQSSRYLVKRTGEKVFLECVQDMDHENMFWYRQDPGLGLRLIYFSYDVKMKEKGDIPEGYSVSREKKERFSLILESASTNQTSMYLCASSAGRGDSEAFFGQGTRLTVV.

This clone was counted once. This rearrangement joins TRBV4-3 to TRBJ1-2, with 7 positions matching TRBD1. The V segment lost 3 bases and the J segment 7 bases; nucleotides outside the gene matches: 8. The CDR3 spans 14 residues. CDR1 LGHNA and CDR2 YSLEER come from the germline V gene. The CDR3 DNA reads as TGCGCCAGCAGCCAGCGGCAGGGGGAAAGTGGCTACACCTTC. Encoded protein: CASSQRQGESGYTF.

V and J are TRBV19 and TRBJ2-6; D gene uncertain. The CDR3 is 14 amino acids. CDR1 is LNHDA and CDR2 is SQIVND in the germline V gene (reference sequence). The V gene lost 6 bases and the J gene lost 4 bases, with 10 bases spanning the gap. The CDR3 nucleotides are TGTGCCAGTAGGGACCAGGCAGGGGCCAACGTCCTGACTTTC. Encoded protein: CASRDQAGANVLTF.

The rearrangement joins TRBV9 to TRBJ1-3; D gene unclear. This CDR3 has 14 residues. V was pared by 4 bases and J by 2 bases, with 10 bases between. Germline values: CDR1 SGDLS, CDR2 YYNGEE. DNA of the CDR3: TGTGCCAGCAGCAGGCAGACCACTGGAAACACCATATATTTT. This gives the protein CASSRQTTGNTIYF.

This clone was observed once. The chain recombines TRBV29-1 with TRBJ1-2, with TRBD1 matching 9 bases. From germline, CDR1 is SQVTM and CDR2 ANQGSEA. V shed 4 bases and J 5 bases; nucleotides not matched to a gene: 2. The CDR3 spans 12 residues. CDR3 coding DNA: TGCAGCGTTGGAGGACAGGGGTATGGCTACACCTTC. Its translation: CSVGGQGYGYTF.

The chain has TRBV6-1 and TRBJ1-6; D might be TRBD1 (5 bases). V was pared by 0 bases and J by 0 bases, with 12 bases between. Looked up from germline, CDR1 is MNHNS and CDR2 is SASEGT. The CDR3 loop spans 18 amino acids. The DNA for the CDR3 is TGTGCCAGCAGTGAAGCCACTCCGGGGGGCTCCTATAATTCACCCCTCCACTTT. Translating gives CASSEATPGGSYNSPLHF.

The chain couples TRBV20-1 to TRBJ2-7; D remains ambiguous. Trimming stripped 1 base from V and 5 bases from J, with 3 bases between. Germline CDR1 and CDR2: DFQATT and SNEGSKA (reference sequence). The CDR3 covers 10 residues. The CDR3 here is CSARAHEQYF. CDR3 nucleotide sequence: TGCAGTGCTAGAGCCCACGAGCAGTACTTC.

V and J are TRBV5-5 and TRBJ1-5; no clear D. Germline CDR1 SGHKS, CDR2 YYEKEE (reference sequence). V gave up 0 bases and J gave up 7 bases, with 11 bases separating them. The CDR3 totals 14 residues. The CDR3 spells CASSLERGSQPQHF. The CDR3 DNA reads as TGTGCCAGCAGCTTGGAACGGGGATCCCAGCCCCAGCATTTT.

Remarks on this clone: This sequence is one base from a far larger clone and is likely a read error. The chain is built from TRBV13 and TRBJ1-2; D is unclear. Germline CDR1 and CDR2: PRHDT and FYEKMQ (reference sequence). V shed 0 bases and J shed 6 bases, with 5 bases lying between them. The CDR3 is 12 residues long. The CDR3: CASSLGGNGYTF. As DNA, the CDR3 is TGTGCCAGCAGCTTAGGGGGGAATGGCTACACCTTC.

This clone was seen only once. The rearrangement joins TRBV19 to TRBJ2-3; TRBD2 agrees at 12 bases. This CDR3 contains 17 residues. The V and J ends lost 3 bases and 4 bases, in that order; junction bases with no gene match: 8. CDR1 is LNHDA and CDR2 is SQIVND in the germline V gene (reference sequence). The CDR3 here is CASSMRASGRGADTQYF. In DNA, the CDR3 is TGTGCCAGTAGTATGAGGGCTAGCGGGAGGGGGGCAGATACGCAGTATTTT.

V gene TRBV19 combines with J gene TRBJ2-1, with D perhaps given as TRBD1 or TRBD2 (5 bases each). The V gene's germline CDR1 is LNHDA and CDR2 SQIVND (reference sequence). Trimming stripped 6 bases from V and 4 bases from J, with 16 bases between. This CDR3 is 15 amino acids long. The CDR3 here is CASRNPGPLYNEQFF. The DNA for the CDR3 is TGTGCCAGTAGGAATCCGGGACCACTGTACAATGAGCAGTTCTTC.

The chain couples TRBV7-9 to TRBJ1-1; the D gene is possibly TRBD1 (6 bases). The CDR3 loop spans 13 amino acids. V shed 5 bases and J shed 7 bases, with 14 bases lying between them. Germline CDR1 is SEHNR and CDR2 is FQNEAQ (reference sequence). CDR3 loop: CASSGTGLLEAFF. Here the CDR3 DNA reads TGTGCCAGCAGCGGCACAGGGCTCCTTGAAGCTTTCTTT. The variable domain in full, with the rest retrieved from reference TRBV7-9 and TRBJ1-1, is DTGVSQNPRHKITKRGQNVTFRCDPISEHNRLYWYRQTLGQGPEFLTYFQNEAQLEKSRLLSDRFSAERPKGSFSTLEIQRTEQGDSAMYLCASSGTGLLEAFFGQGTRLTVV.

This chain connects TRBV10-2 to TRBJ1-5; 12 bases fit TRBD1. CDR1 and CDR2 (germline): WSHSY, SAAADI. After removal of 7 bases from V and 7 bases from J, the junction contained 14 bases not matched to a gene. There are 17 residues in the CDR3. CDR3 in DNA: TGCGCCAGCACAGAAGGGGACAGGGGGCGTCCAAGGCAGCCCCAGCATTTT. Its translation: CASTEGDRGRPRQPQHF.

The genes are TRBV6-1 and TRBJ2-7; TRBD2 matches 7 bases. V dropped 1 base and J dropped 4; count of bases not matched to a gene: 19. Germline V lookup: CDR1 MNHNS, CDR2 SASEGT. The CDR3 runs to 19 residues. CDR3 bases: TGTGCCAGCAGTGAAGACCCCCGGGGTAGCGGGCTCGTAGGGTACGAGCAGTACTTC. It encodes CASSEDPRGSGLVGYEQYF.

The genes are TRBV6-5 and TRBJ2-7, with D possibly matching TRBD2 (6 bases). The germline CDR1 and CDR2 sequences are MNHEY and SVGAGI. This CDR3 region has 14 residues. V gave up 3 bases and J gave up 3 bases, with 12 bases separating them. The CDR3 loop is CASSYLEGGYEQYF. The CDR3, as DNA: TGTGCCAGCAGTTATTTGGAGGGAGGCTACGAGCAGTACTTC.

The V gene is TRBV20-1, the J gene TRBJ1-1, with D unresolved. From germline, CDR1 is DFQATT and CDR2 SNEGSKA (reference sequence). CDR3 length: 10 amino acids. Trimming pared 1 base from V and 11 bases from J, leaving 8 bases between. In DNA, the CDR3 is TGCAGTGCTAGAGGTTTTTCCGCTTTCTTT. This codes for CSARGFSAFF.